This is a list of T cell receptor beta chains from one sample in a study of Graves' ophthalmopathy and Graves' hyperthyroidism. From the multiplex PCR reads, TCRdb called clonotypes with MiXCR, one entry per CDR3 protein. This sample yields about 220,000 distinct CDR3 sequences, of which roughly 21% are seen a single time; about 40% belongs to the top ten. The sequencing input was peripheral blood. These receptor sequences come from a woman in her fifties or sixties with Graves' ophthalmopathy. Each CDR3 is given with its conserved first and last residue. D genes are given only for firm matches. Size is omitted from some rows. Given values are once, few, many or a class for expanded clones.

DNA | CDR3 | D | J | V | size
TGTGCCAGCAGTTCCTTCGACAGGGTTTTGTATCAGCCCCAGCATTTT | CASSSFDRVLYQPQHF | TRBD1 | TRBJ1-5 | TRBV28 | .
TGTGCCAGCAGCCAAGGACAGGGGGCGAATTCACCCCTCCACTTT | CASSQGQGANSPLHF | TRBD1 | TRBJ1-6 | TRBV14 | few
TGTGCCAGCAGTTACGGAGGCGCCACGCGGGGGGAGGCTTTCTTT | CASSYGGATRGEAFF | . | TRBJ1-1 | TRBV6-5 | few
TGTGCCAGCAGTGGACAGGGGACGCATGGAAACACCATATATTTT | CASSGQGTHGNTIYF | TRBD1 | TRBJ1-3 | TRBV6-1 | many
TGTGCCAGCAGCGTAGATGACGAGCAGTACTTC | CASSVDDEQYF | . | TRBJ2-7 | TRBV9 | many
TGCAGCACAGCTAGGGCCTGGAACACTGAAGCTTTCTTT | CSTARAWNTEAFF | . | TRBJ1-1 | TRBV29-1 | many
TGTGCCAGCAGCTTAGAAGGGGGGGGCTCCTACGAGCAGTACTTC | CASSLEGGGSYEQYF | . | TRBJ2-7 | TRBV7-9 | many
TGTGCCAGCAGCAACAGCTACGAGCAGTACTTC | CASSNSYEQYF | . | TRBJ2-7 | TRBV28 | many
TGCAGTGCTAGAGTCGTGACAGGAGGGGACCGGGGCTACACCTTC | CSARVVTGGDRGYTF | . | TRBJ1-2 | TRBV20-1 | many
TGCGCCAGCAGCTTGCCTACACTAGCGCCTTCCTACGAGCAGTACTTC | CASSLPTLAPSYEQYF | TRBD2 | TRBJ2-7 | TRBV5-1 | many
TGTGCCAGCAGTGAGGGAAGCCGGGGGGAAGAGGCCCAGTACTTC | CASSEGSRGEEAQYF | TRBD2 | TRBJ2-5 | TRBV2 | few
TGTGCCAGCAGCCCGGGACAGGGCAGTAGCGAGCAGTACTTC | CASSPGQGSSEQYF | TRBD1 | TRBJ2-7 | TRBV6-2/TRBV6-3 | .
TGTGCCTGGAGGGGGAGAGCTGTCTACGAGCAGTACTTC | CAWRGRAVYEQYF | . | TRBJ2-7 | TRBV30 | few
TGCAGCGTACCCGACCCGAGCGGTTGGACCCAGTACTTC | CSVPDPSGWTQYF | . | TRBJ2-5 | TRBV29-1 | many
TGTGCCAGCAGATCCCCAGGGGCCAAAAACATTCAGTACTTC | CASRSPGAKNIQYF | . | TRBJ2-4 | TRBV28 | many
TGCGCCAGCAGCTACGGTTCACTCAGGGGCGAGCAGTACTTC | CASSYGSLRGEQYF | . | TRBJ2-7 | TRBV5-1 | .
TGCGCCAGCAGCTTGGATGGACAGTCCGGTTCACCCCTCCACTTT | CASSLDGQSGSPLHF | . | TRBJ1-6 | TRBV5-1 | many
TGCAGCGTTGAAGGTGGGGGGACGGAAGGCACTGAAGCTTTCTTT | CSVEGGGTEGTEAFF | . | TRBJ1-1 | TRBV29-1 | many
TGTGCCAGCAGCGCTGGACAGGGGATGGGCACTGAAGCTTTCTTT | CASSAGQGMGTEAFF | TRBD1 | TRBJ1-1 | TRBV4-2 | many
TGCAGTGCTCGAGACAGGGCCAGAGTCTACGAGCAGTACTTC | CSARDRARVYEQYF | TRBD1 | TRBJ2-7 | TRBV20-1 | .
TGTGCCAGTAGTATTCAGGCTAGACGGCCCGGGGAGCTGTTTTTT | CASSIQARRPGELFF | . | TRBJ2-2 | TRBV19 | .
TGTGCCAGCAGCCGTACAGGGGGACAGGGGCCCCTTGGCTACACCTTC | CASSRTGGQGPLGYTF | TRBD1 | TRBJ1-2 | TRBV3-1 | .
TGTGCCAGTACCATGGAGGGATGGGTAGACACTGAAGCTTTCTTT | CASTMEGWVDTEAFF | . | TRBJ1-1 | TRBV19 | many
TGTGCCAGCAGTCCCTACAGGGCGGGGGAGCTGTTTTTT | CASSPYRAGELFF | . | TRBJ2-2 | TRBV12-3/TRBV12-4 | many
TGTGCCAGTAGTATGGCCCACACCGGGGAGCTGTTTTTT | CASSMAHTGELFF | . | TRBJ2-2 | TRBV19 | few
TGTGCCTGGACCCGGCGGGGGGACACCGGGGAGCTGTTTTTT | CAWTRRGDTGELFF | TRBD2 | TRBJ2-2 | TRBV30 | .
TGTGCCAGCAGTTCGGCGGCATACGAGCAGTACTTC | CASSSAAYEQYF | . | TRBJ2-7 | TRBV28 | few
TGTGCCAGCAGCGAACAGGGCTCTGGAAACACCATATATTTT | CASSEQGSGNTIYF | . | TRBJ1-3 | TRBV7-3 | many
TGTGCCTGGAGTGTTACAGGGGCGAGCGAGCAGTACTTC | CAWSVTGASEQYF | TRBD1 | TRBJ2-7 | TRBV30 | .
TGCAGTGCTAGTACATCATCCTACGAGCAGTACTTC | CSASTSSYEQYF | . | TRBJ2-7 | TRBV20-1 | many